The rows below give T cell receptor beta chains drawn from one sample of a study of regulatory T cells in long-lasting Graves disease. TCRdb ran MiXCR on the multiplex PCR reads and lists one entry per CDR3 protein. The table lists 300,000 to 450,000 distinct CDR3 sequences, 15% of them singletons. Sequencing was performed on peripheral blood mononuclear cells (PBMCs), taken at new diagnosis, from a patient treated with antithyroid drugs. All receptors come from a female donor with Graves disease. Each CDR3 is given with its conserved first and last residue. Each record gives: D gene, clone size, J gene, V gene, CDR3 DNA, CDR3 protein. The D gene is left open where the match is weak. Where a row states a size, it is once, few, many or the class of an expanded clone; other rows omit it.

-	many	TRBJ2-5	TRBV28	TGTGCCAGCAGCAAACCGTCAAGGGGTCTGACCCAGTACTTC	CASSKPSRGLTQYF
TRBD1	-	TRBJ1-1	TRBV6-1	TGTGCCAGCAGTCCCGGGACAGGGGATTTTTTTCCTGAAGCTTTCTTT	CASSPGTGDFFPEAFF
-	many	TRBJ2-1	TRBV5-1	TGCGCCAGCAGCTTGGGAGAGAATGAGCAGTTCTTC	CASSLGENEQFF
-	many	TRBJ1-1	TRBV5-5	TGTGCCAGCAGCCCCTACGCGAACACTGAAGCTTTCTTT	CASSPYANTEAFF
-	once	TRBJ2-2	TRBV2	TGTGCCAGCAGTGAGGTGGGGCCCTCCACCGGGGAGCTGTTTTTT	CASSEVGPSTGELFF
TRBD1	-	TRBJ2-3	TRBV12-3/TRBV12-4	TGTGCCAGCAGCGTACAGGGGCATGGAGATACGCAGTATTTT	CASSVQGHGDTQYF
TRBD2	many	TRBJ2-7	TRBV7-9	TGTGCCAGCAGCTTAGGGTCGGGTAGCGGGAGTGCATACGAGCAGTACTTC	CASSLGSGSGSAYEQYF
-	many	TRBJ1-5	TRBV10-3	TGTGCCATCAGTGAGTCCCGGGGCGATCAGCCCCAGCATTTT	CAISESRGDQPQHF
-	few	TRBJ2-7	TRBV6-5	TGTGCCAGCAGTTACGGGAACTACGAGCAGTACTTC	CASSYGNYEQYF
-	many	TRBJ2-7	TRBV10-3	TGTGCCATCAGTGCGGGGGACTACGAGCAGTACTTC	CAISAGDYEQYF
-	-	TRBJ2-7	TRBV9	TGTGCCAGCAGCGTGGAGGGGGACGGGGGAGCCGAGCAGTACTTC	CASSVEGDGGAEQYF
-	many	TRBJ2-1	TRBV7-2	TGTGCCAGCAGCTTTTTAACGGGTGAGCAGTTCTTC	CASSFLTGEQFF
-	many	TRBJ1-2	TRBV30	TGTGCCTGGAGTATCGGGGGCGCACATGGCTACACCTTC	CAWSIGGAHGYTF
TRBD1	many	TRBJ1-2	TRBV12-3/TRBV12-4	TGTGCCAGCAGTTCCGGACAGGGTAGTGGCTACACCTTC	CASSSGQGSGYTF
TRBD2	few	TRBJ2-7	TRBV29-1	TGCAGCGTTGAAGATCTGGGGCTAGCGGGAGTGCTCGACGAGCAGTACTTC	CSVEDLGLAGVLDEQYF
TRBD2	many	TRBJ2-7	TRBV7-2	TGTGCCAGCAGCCGGTCCCGGCGGGAGAGGAAAGAGCAGTACTTC	CASSRSRRERKEQYF
-	few	TRBJ2-2	TRBV15	TGTGCCACCAGCAGAGATCTCCACCACACCGGGGAGCTGTTTTTT	CATSRDLHHTGELFF
TRBD1	few	TRBJ1-2	TRBV5-1	TGCGCCAGCAGGAACCAAGCGGACAGGGGGCTTGGCTACACCTTC	CASRNQADRGLGYTF
-	-	TRBJ2-5	TRBV27	TGTGCCACCCGAGGTGCGGGGACCCAGTACTTC	CATRGAGTQYF